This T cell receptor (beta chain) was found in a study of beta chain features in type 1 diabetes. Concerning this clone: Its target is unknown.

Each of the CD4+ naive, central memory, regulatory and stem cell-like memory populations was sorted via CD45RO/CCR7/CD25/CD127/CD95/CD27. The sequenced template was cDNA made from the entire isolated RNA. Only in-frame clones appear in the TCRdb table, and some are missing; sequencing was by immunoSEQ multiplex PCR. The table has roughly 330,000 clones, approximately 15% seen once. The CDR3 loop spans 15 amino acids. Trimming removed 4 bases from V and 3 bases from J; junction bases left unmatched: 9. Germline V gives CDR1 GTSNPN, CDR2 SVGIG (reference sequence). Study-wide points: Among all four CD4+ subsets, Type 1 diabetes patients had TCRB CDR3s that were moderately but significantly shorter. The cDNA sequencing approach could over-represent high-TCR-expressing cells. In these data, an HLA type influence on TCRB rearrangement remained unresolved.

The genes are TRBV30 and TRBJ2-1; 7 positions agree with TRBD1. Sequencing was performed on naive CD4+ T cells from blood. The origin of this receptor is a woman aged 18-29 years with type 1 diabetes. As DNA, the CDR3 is TGTGCCTGGACCCCATCTCCAGGGGGCTACAATGAGCAGTTCTTC. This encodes CAWTPSPGGYNEQFF.